Here is one TCR beta chain with its context. This sample was taken from a study of identical twins. One entry per CDR3 protein results from TCRdb running MiXCR on the 5' RACE reads. Altogether roughly 720,000 distinct CDR3 sequences are present, about 20% being singletons, with the ten largest covering approximately 14%. These data were also filed under a second study, of T cells expressing NK-cell markers. That source adds: In 5 to 7 donors, dominant NKG2C+ clonotypes were roughly 1.0-8% of CD8+ T cells.

Sequences were obtained from PBMCs. This TCR was sampled from a woman younger than 30 in good health.

The CDR3 is CASSPIPAVNTGELFF. CDR3 in DNA: TGTGCCAGCAGCCCGATCCCAGCGGTGAACACCGGGGAGCTGTTTTTT. V and J are TRBV5-5 and TRBJ2-2, with D perhaps TRBD2 (5 bases). V lost 4 bases to trimming and J lost 1 base, with 14 bases between them. Germline CDR1 reads SGHKS; CDR2 reads YYEKEE (reference sequence). CDR3 size: 16 residues.